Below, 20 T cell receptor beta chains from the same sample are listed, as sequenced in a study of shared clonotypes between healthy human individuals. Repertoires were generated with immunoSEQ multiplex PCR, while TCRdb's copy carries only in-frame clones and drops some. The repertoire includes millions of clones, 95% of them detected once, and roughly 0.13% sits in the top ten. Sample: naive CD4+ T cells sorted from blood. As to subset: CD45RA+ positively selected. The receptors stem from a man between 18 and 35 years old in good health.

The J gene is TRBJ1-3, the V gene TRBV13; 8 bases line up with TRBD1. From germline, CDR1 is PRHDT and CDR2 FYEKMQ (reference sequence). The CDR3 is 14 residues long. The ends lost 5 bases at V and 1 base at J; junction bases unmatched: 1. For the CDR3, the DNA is TGTGCCAGCAGCAGACAGGGGTCTGGAAACACCATATATTTT. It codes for CASSRQGSGNTIYF.

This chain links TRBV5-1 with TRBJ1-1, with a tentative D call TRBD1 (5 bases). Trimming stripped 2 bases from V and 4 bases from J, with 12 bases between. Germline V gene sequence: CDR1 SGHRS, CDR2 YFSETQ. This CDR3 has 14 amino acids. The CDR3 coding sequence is TGCGCCAGCAGCTTAAACCCTGGGGGCACTGAAGCTTTCTTT. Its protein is CASSLNPGGTEAFF.

CDR3 coding DNA: TGTGCCAGCTGGGGCAGAAAGAATCAGCCCCAGCATTTT. Translation gives CASWGRKNQPQHF. The gene calls are TRBV6-1 and TRBJ1-5; a possible D gene is TRBD1 (5 bases). The germline V and J ends were trimmed by 8 bases and 4 bases, with 12 bases remaining between them. This CDR3 has 13 residues. Germline CDR1 is MNHNS and CDR2 is SASEGT.

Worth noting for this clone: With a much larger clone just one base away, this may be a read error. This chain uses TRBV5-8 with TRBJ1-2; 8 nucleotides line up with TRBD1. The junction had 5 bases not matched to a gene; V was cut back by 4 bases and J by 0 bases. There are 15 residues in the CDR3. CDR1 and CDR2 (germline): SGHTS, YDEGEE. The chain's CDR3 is CASSHGQGANYGYTF. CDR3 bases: TGTGCCAGCAGCCACGGACAGGGAGCTAACTATGGCTACACCTTC.

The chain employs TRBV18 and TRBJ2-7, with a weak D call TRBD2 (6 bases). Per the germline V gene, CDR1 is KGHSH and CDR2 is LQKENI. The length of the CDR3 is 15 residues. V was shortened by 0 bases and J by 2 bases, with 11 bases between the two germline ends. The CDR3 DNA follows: TGTGCCAGCTCACCACCTAGCGGAGATACCTACGAGCAGTACTTC. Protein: CASSPPSGDTYEQYF.

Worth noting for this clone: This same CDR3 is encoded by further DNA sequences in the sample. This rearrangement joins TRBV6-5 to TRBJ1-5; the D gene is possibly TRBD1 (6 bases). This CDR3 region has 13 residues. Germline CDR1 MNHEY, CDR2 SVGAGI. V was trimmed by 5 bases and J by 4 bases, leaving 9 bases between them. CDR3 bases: TGTGCCAGCAGTCGACAGGCTAATCAGCCCCAGCATTTT. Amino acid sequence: CASSRQANQPQHF.

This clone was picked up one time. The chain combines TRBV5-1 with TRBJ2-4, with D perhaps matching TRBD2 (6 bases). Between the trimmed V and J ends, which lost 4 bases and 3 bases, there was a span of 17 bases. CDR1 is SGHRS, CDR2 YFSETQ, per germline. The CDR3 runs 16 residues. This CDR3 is CASSTSGVGGKNIQYF. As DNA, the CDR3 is TGCGCCAGCAGCACCAGCGGAGTGGGGGGCAAAAACATTCAGTACTTC.

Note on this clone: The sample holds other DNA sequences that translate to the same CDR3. Here the CDR3 reads CASSSGTPYEQYF. CDR3 coding DNA: TGTGCCAGCAGTTCAGGGACTCCCTACGAGCAGTACTTC. The genes are TRBV6-5 and TRBJ2-7; D possibly corresponds to TRBD2 (6 bases). The germline V gene encodes CDR1 MNHEY and CDR2 SVGAGI. This CDR3 region has 13 residues. The V and J ends lost 4 bases and 2 bases respectively, with 9 bases between them.

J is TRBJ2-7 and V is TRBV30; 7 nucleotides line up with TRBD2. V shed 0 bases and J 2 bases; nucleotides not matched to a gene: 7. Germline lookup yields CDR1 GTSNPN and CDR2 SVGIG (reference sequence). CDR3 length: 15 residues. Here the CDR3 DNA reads TGTGCCTGGAGTGTAAGCCTAGCGGTCCCCTACGAGCAGTACTTC. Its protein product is CAWSVSLAVPYEQYF.

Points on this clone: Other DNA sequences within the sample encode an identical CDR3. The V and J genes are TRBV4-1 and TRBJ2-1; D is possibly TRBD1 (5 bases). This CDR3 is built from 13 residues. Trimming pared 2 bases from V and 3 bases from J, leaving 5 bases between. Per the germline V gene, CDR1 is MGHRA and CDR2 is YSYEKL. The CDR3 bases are TGCGCCAGCAGCCAACAGGGCTACAATGAGCAGTTCTTC. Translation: CASSQQGYNEQFF.

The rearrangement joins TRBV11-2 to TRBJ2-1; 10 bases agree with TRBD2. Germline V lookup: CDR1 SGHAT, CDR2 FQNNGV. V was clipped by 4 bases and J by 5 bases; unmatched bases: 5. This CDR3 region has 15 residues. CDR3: CASSWTSGRNNEQFF. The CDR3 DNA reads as TGTGCCAGCAGCTGGACTAGCGGTCGCAACAATGAGCAGTTCTTC.

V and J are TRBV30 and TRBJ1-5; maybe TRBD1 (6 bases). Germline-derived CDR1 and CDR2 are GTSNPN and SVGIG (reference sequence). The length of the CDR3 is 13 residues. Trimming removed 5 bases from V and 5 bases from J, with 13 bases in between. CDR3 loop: CAWSREGDQPQHF. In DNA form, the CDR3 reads TGTGCCTGGTCCAGGGAGGGGGATCAGCCCCAGCATTTT.

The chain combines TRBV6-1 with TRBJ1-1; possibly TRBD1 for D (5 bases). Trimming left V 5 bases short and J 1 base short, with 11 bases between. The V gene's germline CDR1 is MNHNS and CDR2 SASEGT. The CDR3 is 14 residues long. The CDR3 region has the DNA TGTGCCAGCAGTAGAGCAGGGACGAACACTGAAGCTTTCTTT. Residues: CASSRAGTNTEAFF.

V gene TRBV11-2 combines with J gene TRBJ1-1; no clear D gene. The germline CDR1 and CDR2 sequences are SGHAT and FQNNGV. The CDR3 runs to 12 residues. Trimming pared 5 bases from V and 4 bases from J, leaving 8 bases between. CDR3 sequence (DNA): TGTGCCAGCAGCCATCAGGCCACTGAAGCTTTCTTT. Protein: CASSHQATEAFF.

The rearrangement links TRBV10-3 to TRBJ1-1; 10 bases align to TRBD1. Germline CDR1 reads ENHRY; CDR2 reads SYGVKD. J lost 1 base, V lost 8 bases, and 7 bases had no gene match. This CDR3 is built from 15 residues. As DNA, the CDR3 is TGTGCCATCCAAAGGACAGGGGGGGAGAACACTGAAGCTTTCTTT. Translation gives CAIQRTGGENTEAFF.

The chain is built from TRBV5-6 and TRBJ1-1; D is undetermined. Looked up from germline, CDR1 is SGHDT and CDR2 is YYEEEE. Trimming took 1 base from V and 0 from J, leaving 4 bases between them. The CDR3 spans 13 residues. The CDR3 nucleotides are TGTGCCAGCAGCTTGATTTTGAACACTGAAGCTTTCTTT. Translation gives CASSLILNTEAFF.

CDR3 amino acids: CASSQEVTDYNSPLHF. The CDR3 nucleotides read TGCGCCAGCAGCCAAGAGGTTACAGACTATAATTCACCCCTCCACTTT. The chain joins TRBV4-1 to TRBJ1-6; D is ambiguous. CDR3 length equals 16 residues. Per germline, CDR1 MGHRA and CDR2 YSYEKL. Trimming removed 0 bases at V and 3 bases at J, with 9 bases between.

The DNA for the CDR3 is TGTGCCAGCAGTTACTCGTACAGGGATAATGGCTACACCTTC. It is translated as CASSYSYRDNGYTF. V is TRBV6-5 and J is TRBJ1-2; TRBD1 might be the D (6 bases). Germline lookup yields CDR1 MNHEY and CDR2 SVGAGI. V gave up 0 bases and J gave up 6 bases, with 11 bases separating them. This CDR3 region has 14 residues.

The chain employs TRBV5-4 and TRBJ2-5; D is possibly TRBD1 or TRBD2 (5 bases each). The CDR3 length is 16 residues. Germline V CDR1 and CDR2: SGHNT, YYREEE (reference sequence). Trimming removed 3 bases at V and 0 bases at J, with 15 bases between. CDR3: CASSSPRGGNQETQYF. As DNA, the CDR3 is TGTGCCAGCAGCTCCCCCCGGGGCGGAAACCAAGAGACCCAGTACTTC.

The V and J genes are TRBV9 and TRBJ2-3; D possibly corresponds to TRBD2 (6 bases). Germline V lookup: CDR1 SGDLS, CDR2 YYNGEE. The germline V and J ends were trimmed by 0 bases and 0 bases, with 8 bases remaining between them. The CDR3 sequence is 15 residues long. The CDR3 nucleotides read TGTGCCAGCAGCGTAGAAACTAGCAGCACAGATACGCAGTATTTT. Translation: CASSVETSSTDTQYF.